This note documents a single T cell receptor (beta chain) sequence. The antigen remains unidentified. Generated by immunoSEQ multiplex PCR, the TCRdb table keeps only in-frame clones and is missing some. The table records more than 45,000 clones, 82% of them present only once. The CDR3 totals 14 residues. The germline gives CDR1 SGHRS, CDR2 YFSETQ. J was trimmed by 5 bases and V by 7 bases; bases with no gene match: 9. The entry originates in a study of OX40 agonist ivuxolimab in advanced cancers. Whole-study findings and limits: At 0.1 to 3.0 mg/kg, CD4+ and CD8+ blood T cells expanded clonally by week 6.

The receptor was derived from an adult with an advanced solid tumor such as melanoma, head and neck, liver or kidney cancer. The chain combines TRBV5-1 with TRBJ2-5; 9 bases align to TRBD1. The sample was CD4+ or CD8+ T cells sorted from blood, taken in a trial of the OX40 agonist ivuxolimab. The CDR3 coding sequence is TGCGCCAGCCGTACAGGGGGCCGTGGGGAGACCCAGTACTTC. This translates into CASRTGGRGETQYF.